This is a list of T cell receptor beta chains from one sample in a study of T cells in localized non-small cell lung cancer. TCRdb's copy holds only in-frame clones and misses some; the assay was immunoSEQ multiplex PCR. This sample carries 35,000 to 45,000 clones, about 76% of them seen once, and the ten largest clones take 30% to 40%. The sample consisted of PBMCs, taken before any cancer treatment. These TCRs come from a woman aged 35 to 75 with stage II squamous cell lung carcinoma. Both conserved end residues are part of each CDR3. Fields, in order: clone size, V gene, J gene, D gene, CDR3 DNA, CDR3 protein. The D gene is left open where the match is weak. Size is stated for part of the rows, as once, few or many counts, or as a class when the clone is expanded.

>-|TRBV27|TRBJ1-1|-
TGTGCCAGCAAGGAGGGGACTGAAGCTTTCTTT
CASKEGTEAFF
>-|TRBV6-5|TRBJ2-2|-
TGTGCCAGCAGAGATTTAGAGTACACCGGGGAGCTGTTTTTT
CASRDLEYTGELFF
>once|TRBV5-6|TRBJ2-3|-
TGTGCCAGCAACAGGGGAGGAGATACGCAGTATTTT
CASNRGGDTQYF
>-|TRBV5-1|TRBJ1-5|-
TGCGCCAGCAGCTTGGCGTCAGGGAATCAGCCCCAGCATTTT
CASSLASGNQPQHF
>-|TRBV2|TRBJ1-5|-
TGTGCCAGCAGTGAACTATTCGACGGTCGAGATCAGCCCCAGCATTTT
CASSELFDGRDQPQHF
>many|TRBV6-1|TRBJ1-1|-
TGTGCCAGCGCCGAGGGAGGCTTGAACACTGAAGCTTTCTTT
CASAEGGLNTEAFF
>-|TRBV7-8|TRBJ1-1|-
TGTGCCAGCAGCGGCCAGACAGCGGAGGTGGAAGCTTTCTTT
CASSGQTAEVEAFF
>-|TRBV6-6|TRBJ1-1|-
TGTGCCAGCAGTTACTCGCCAGTGAACACTGAAGCTTTCTTT
CASSYSPVNTEAFF
>-|TRBV19|TRBJ2-2|-
TGTGCCAGTAGCCGGGGAGGGGGAAATCCCGGGGAGCTGTTTTTT
CASSRGGGNPGELFF
>-|TRBV18|TRBJ2-1|-
TGTGCCAGCTCATCCGCCTTGTCAGGGATCGATGAGCAGTTCTTC
CASSSALSGIDEQFF
>-|TRBV18|TRBJ1-4|-
TGTGCCAGCTCACCAGGAGAAAAACTGTTTTTT
CASSPGEKLFF
>once|TRBV6-6|TRBJ1-4|-
TGTGCCAGCAGTGGCGGCGGTGGGAGCCCTAATGAAAAACTGTTTTTT
CASSGGGGSPNEKLFF
>-|TRBV29-1|TRBJ1-2|-
TGCAGCGTTGAAGATCGGGAGAACTATGGCTACACCTTC
CSVEDRENYGYTF
>once|TRBV5-6|TRBJ1-1|TRBD1
TGTGCCAGCAGCTTGACAGGGGTGTACACTGAAGCTTTCTTT
CASSLTGVYTEAFF
>-|TRBV7-3|TRBJ2-1|TRBD2
TGTGCCAGCAGCTTAAGGGCTAGCGGGAGTAAGTTCTTC
CASSLRASGSKFF
>once|TRBV29-1|TRBJ2-1|-
TGCAGCGTTGTTGGGGCCGGACTCCCGTTCTTC
CSVVGAGLPFF
>-|TRBV19|TRBJ1-4|-
TGTGCCAGTAGCAGATGGAACAGCAAACCAACTAATGAAAAACTGTTTTTT
CASSRWNSKPTNEKLFF
>-|TRBV7-8|TRBJ1-6|TRBD1
TGTGCCAGCAGCTTAGAGGGACAGGTACCAAATTCACCCCTCCACTTT
CASSLEGQVPNSPLHF
>-|TRBV7-9|TRBJ2-5|TRBD2
TGTGCCAGCAGCTTGACTAGCGGGAGGGCCTGGGAGACCCAGTACTTC
CASSLTSGRAWETQYF
>-|TRBV29-1|TRBJ2-7|-
TGCAGCGTTGAAGATACGGCCGGGGCAGAGTACGAGCAGTACTTC
CSVEDTAGAEYEQYF
>-|TRBV6-1|TRBJ1-1|TRBD1
TGTGCCAGCAGTCGGGACAGGGCGAACACTGAAGCTTTCTTT
CASSRDRANTEAFF
>-|TRBV27|TRBJ2-2|TRBD2
TGTGCCAGCAGCCCCGAGGGTAGCGGGAGGCCGAGCACCGGGGAGCTGTTTTTT
CASSPEGSGRPSTGELFF
>-|TRBV6-1|TRBJ2-2|TRBD2
TGTGCCAGCAGTGGAGTAGCGGGGGGTCGAGACACCGGGGAGCTGTTTTTT
CASSGVAGGRDTGELFF
>-|TRBV28|TRBJ2-7|TRBD1
TGTGCCAGCAGCCTACTCCTATTGACAGGGAGCTACGAGCAGTACTTC
CASSLLLLTGSYEQYF
>-|TRBV6-6|TRBJ2-7|-
TGTGCCAGCAGTCTGCAGGTCCTCTACGAGCAGTACTTC
CASSLQVLYEQYF
>-|TRBV2|TRBJ2-1|-
TGTGCCAGCAGAGTGGAGGGGGCTGGTGAGCAGTTCTTC
CASRVEGAGEQFF
>-|TRBV6-5|TRBJ2-5|TRBD1
TGTGCCAGCAGTGCCCACCTGGGACAGGGAGAGACCCAGTACTTC
CASSAHLGQGETQYF
>-|TRBV19|TRBJ2-3|-
TGTGCCAGTAGTACCCCCTTAGGGGGGGGAACAGATACGCAGTATTTT
CASSTPLGGGTDTQYF
>-|TRBV28|TRBJ2-3|TRBD2
TGTGCCAGCGGGAGGCTAGCGGGAGGGCCTGGCACAGATACGCAGTATTTT
CASGRLAGGPGTDTQYF
>-|TRBV6-6|TRBJ1-1|TRBD1
TGTGCCAGCAGTTACGGGACAGGGGGAACTGAAGCTTTCTTT
CASSYGTGGTEAFF
>once|TRBV4-3|TRBJ1-5|-
TGCGCCAGCAGCCAAGTCTTACGGGGCAATCAGCCCCAGCATTTT
CASSQVLRGNQPQHF
>-|TRBV7-2|TRBJ2-3|-
TGTGCCAGCAGCTTAGTTGGAGGCCGAGTTGGCGCAGATACGCAGTATTTT
CASSLVGGRVGADTQYF
>few|TRBV6-1|TRBJ2-5|-
TGTGCCAGCAGTGAAGGCATCCAAGAGACCCAGTACTTC
CASSEGIQETQYF
>-|TRBV15|TRBJ2-4|TRBD2
TGTGCCACCAGCAGCCCTAGCGGGGGGCGTGACAAAAACATTCAGTACTTC
CATSSPSGGRDKNIQYF
>-|TRBV5-6|TRBJ1-3|-
TGTGCCAGCAGCTTGGTAGGAAACACCATATATTTT
CASSLVGNTIYF
>once|TRBV6-6|TRBJ1-6|-
TGTGCCAGCAGTTTGCCACAGGGTTCAAATAATTCACCCCTCCACTTT
CASSLPQGSNNSPLHF
>-|TRBV6-5|TRBJ2-5|TRBD2
TGTGCCTCCCAGATGGGGGGGGGAGAGACCCAGTACTTC
CASQMGGGETQYF
>-|TRBV6-1|TRBJ2-2|-
TGTGCCAGCAGTGCGGGACTTCTCCCAGGAGCCGGGGAGCTGTTTTTT
CASSAGLLPGAGELFF
>-|TRBV9|TRBJ2-5|-
TGTGCCAGCAGCGTTGGTTCCCAGGGTATGGAGACCCAGTACTTC
CASSVGSQGMETQYF
>-|TRBV29-1|TRBJ1-5|-
TGCAGCGTCAGGGCAGGAGGAAGCAATCAGCCTCAGCATTTT
CSVRAGGSNQPQHF
>-|TRBV9|TRBJ2-1|-
TGTGCCAGCAGCGTAGCAGGGGCCACCTACAATGAGCAGTTCTTC
CASSVAGATYNEQFF
>-|TRBV19|TRBJ2-7|TRBD2
TGTGCCAGTAGTACTTCTGGACTAGCGGGAGGCTCTCTCGAGCAGTACTTC
CASSTSGLAGGSLEQYF
>-|TRBV15|TRBJ2-2|-
TGTGCCACCAGCGGCCAGGTGAACACCGGGGAGCTGTTTTTT
CATSGQVNTGELFF
>-|TRBV19|TRBJ2-7|-
TGTGCCAGTAGTATCGCAGACTCACTTTCCTACGAGCAGTACTTC
CASSIADSLSYEQYF
>once|TRBV19|TRBJ2-5|TRBD2
TGTGCCAGTAGTCAACTAGCGGGACAAGAGACCCAGTACTTC
CASSQLAGQETQYF
>-|TRBV4-1|TRBJ1-1|-
TGCGCCAGCAGCCAAGAATTGGTCAGGCCGCTAGAAGCTTTCTTT
CASSQELVRPLEAFF
>-|TRBV13|TRBJ2-7|-
TGTGCCAGCAGCTTAGGAGTTGGGGCCAGCTACGAGCAGTACTTC
CASSLGVGASYEQYF
>-|TRBV6-6|TRBJ2-6|-
TGTGCCAGCACCGGGGCTGGGGCCAACGTCCTGACTTTC
CASTGAGANVLTF
>-|TRBV4-3|TRBJ2-1|TRBD2
TGCGCCAGCAGCCAAGTTCCAGCGGGAGGAAATGAGCAGTTCTTC
CASSQVPAGGNEQFF
>-|TRBV6-5|TRBJ2-3|TRBD2
TGTGCCAGTAAGAGCGGGGGGGAATTTGGTACGCAGTATTTT
CASKSGGEFGTQYF
>-|TRBV7-6|TRBJ1-3|-
TGTGCCAGCAGCCAGTATCAGGAAATCTCTGGAAACACCATATATTTT
CASSQYQEISGNTIYF
>-|TRBV7-9|TRBJ2-2|-
TGTGCCAGCAGCTTAGATTGGGCAGCAAACACCGGGGAGCTGTTTTTT
CASSLDWAANTGELFF
>-|TRBV19|TRBJ2-7|TRBD1
TGTGCCAGTAGTATAACCAACAGGGGCGAGCAGTACTTC
CASSITNRGEQYF
>-|TRBV6-4|TRBJ2-2|-
TGTGCCAGCAGTTTCACGGACACCGGGGAGCTGTTTTTT
CASSFTDTGELFF
>-|TRBV9|TRBJ2-3|-
TGTGCCAGCAGCAGTAAGGGAGCGCCCACAGATACGCAGTATTTT
CASSSKGAPTDTQYF